This record concerns one T cell receptor beta chain sequence. The data stem from a study of T cell changes during pregnancy in multiple sclerosis. The germline V gene has CDR1 LGHNA and CDR2 YNFKEQ. The CDR3 has 20 amino acids. J lost 1 base, V lost 0 bases, and 18 bases had no gene match. Produced via immunoSEQ multiplex PCR; TCRdb's table is partial and in-frame only. This table has about 93,000 clones, around 93% appearing once. The material was peripheral blood, obtained before pregnancy. This clonotype was obtained from a female donor with multiple sclerosis, enrolled in a pregnancy study. This sequence joins TRBV4-2 and TRBJ2-7, with TRBD2 matching over 7 bases. CDR3 coding DNA: TGTGCCAGCAGCCAAGATCCCCGACTAGCCCACCAAGGAACTTCCTACGAGCAGTACTTC. It translates to CASSQDPRLAHQGTSYEQYF.